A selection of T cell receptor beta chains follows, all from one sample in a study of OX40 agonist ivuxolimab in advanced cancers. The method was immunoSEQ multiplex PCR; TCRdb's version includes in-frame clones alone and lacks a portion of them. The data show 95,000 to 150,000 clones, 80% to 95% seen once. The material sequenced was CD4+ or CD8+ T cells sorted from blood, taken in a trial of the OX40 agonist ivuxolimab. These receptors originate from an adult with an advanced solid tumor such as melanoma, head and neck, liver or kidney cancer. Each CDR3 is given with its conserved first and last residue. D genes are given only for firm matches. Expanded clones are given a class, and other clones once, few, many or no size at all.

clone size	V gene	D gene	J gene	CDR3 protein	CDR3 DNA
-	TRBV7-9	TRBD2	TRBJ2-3	CASSLAGLAGGPGTDTQYF	TGTGCCAGCAGCTTAGCGGGTCTAGCGGGGGGGCCTGGTACAGATACGCAGTATTTT
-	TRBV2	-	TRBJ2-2	CASKYQASTGELFF	TGTGCCAGCAAGTATCAGGCGAGCACCGGGGAGCTGTTTTTT
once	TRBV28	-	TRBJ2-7	CASSSYQSQGIRYEQYF	TGTGCCAGCAGTTCCTACCAATCACAGGGAATCCGCTACGAGCAGTACTTC
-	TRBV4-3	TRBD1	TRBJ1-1	CASSTGQGRLRTEAFF	TGCGCCAGCAGCACCGGACAGGGGAGGTTGAGGACTGAAGCTTTCTTT
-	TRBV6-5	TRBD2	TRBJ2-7	CASRLAGGNEQYF	TGTGCCAGCAGACTAGCGGGGGGGAACGAGCAGTACTTC
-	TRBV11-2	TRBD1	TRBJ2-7	CASSPTGVTYEQYF	TGTGCCAGCAGCCCGACAGGGGTTACCTACGAGCAGTACTTC
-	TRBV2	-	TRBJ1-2	CASSLIRTPGNYGYTF	TGTGCCAGCAGTCTAATCAGGACCCCGGGGAACTATGGCTACACCTTC
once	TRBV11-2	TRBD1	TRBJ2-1	CASSRAGTGYNEQFF	TGTGCCAGCAGCCGAGCCGGGACAGGGTACAATGAGCAGTTCTTC
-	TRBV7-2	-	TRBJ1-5	CASSLFGSNQPQHF	TGTGCCAGCAGCTTATTTGGTAGCAATCAGCCCCAGCATTTT
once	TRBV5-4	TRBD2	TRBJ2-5	CASSLDGGGRRETQYF	TGTGCCAGCAGCTTGGATGGGGGGGGAAGGAGAGAGACCCAGTACTTC
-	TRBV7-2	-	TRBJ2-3	CASSLDFEGSDTQYF	TGTGCCAGCAGCTTAGATTTTGAGGGATCAGATACGCAGTATTTT
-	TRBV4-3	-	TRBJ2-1	CASSRETRSNEQFF	TGCGCCAGCAGCCGAGAGACAAGAAGTAATGAGCAGTTCTTC
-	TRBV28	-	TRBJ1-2	CASSRGTNYGYTF	TGTGCCAGTTCACGAGGGACTAACTATGGCTACACCTTC
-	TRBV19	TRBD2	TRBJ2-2	CASSTSGLAGGRTGELFF	TGTGCCAGTAGTACATCGGGACTAGCGGGAGGTAGGACCGGGGAGCTGTTTTTT
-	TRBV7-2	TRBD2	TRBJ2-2	CASSERLAGSTGELFF	TGTGCCAGCAGCGAAAGACTAGCGGGCTCAACCGGGGAGCTGTTTTTT
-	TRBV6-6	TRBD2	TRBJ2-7	CASSSGGVVEQYF	TGTGCCAGCAGTTCGGGGGGGGTTGTCGAGCAGTACTTC
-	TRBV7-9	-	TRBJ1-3	CAIDEGSRAANTIYF	TGTGCCATAGATGAGGGGAGCCGGGCAGCAAACACCATATATTTT
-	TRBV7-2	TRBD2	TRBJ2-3	CASSLGGGRDTQYF	TGTGCCAGCAGCTTAGGCGGCGGGAGGGATACGCAGTATTTT
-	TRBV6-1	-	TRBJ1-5	CASRDSNQPQHF	TGTGCCAGCAGGGATAGCAATCAGCCCCAGCATTTT
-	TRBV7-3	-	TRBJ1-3	CASSVGPEDTIYF	TGTGCCAGCAGCGTAGGGCCTGAGGACACCATATATTTT
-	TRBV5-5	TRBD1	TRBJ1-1	CASSLVGTALNTEAFF	TGTGCCAGCAGCTTGGTCGGGACAGCCTTGAACACTGAAGCTTTCTTT
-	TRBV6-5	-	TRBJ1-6	CASSYKGSGGPLHF	TGTGCCAGCAGTTACAAGGGGAGCGGAGGACCCCTCCACTTT
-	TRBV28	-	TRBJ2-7	CATFRYYEQYF	TGTGCCACCTTTCGGTACTACGAGCAGTACTTC
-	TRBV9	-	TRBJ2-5	CASTVGGYQETQYF	TGTGCCAGCACGGTTGGGGGGTACCAAGAGACCCAGTACTTC
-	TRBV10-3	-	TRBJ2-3	CAISSSGREGADTQYF	TGTGCCATCAGTTCATCGGGCAGGGAGGGGGCAGATACGCAGTATTTT
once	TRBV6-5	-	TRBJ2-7	CASSFRYEQYF	TGTGCCAGCAGTTTTCGATACGAGCAGTACTTC
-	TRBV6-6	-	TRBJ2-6	CASSIGANVLTF	TGTGCCAGCAGTATTGGGGCCAACGTCCTGACTTTC
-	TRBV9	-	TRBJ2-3	CASSAAPSTDTQYF	TGTGCCAGCAGCGCCGCCCCTAGCACAGATACGCAGTATTTT
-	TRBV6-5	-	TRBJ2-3	CASSYSTGPDTQYF	TGTGCCAGCAGTTACTCGACAGGTCCAGATACGCAGTATTTT
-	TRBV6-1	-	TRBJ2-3	CASTPGIPTDTQYF	TGTGCCAGCACGCCGGGCATACCCACAGATACGCAGTATTTT
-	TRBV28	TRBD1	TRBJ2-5	CASSRGQGRETQYF	TGTGCCAGCAGCCGCGGACAGGGACGGGAGACCCAGTACTTC
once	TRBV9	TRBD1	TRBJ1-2	CASSASWTGFYGYTF	TGTGCCAGCAGCGCTTCCTGGACAGGGTTCTATGGCTACACCTTC
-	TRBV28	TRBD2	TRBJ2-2	CASSSPGQGLAGTGELFF	TGTGCCAGCAGTTCACCGGGCCAGGGACTAGCGGGCACCGGGGAGCTGTTTTTT
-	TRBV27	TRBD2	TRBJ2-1	CASSSRTRNNEQFF	TGTGCCAGCAGTTCACGGACTAGGAACAATGAGCAGTTCTTC
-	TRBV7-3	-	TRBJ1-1	CASSLSPLRSGTEAFF	TGTGCCAGCAGCTTATCTCCACTCCGGTCGGGGACTGAAGCTTTCTTT
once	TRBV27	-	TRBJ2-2	CAAWGGGRGNTGELFF	TGTGCCGCCTGGGGCGGTGGGCGGGGTAACACCGGGGAGCTGTTTTTT
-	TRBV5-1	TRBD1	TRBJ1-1	CASSLYEGGQGNTEAFF	TGCGCCAGCAGCTTGTATGAGGGGGGACAGGGTAACACTGAAGCTTTCTTT
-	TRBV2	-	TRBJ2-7	CASKRESVTYEQYF	TGTGCCAGCAAAAGGGAGTCTGTAACCTACGAGCAGTACTTC
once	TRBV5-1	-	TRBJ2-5	CASSPTAGQETQYF	TGCGCCAGCAGCCCGACGGCAGGGCAAGAGACCCAGTACTTC
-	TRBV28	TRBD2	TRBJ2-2	CASTWTSGTGELFF	TGTGCCAGCACTTGGACTAGCGGCACCGGGGAGCTGTTTTTT
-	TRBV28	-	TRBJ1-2	CASLILGAEYGYTF	TGTGCCAGCCTCATCCTAGGAGCGGAGTATGGCTACACCTTC
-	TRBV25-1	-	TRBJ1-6	CASTSGTYNSPLHF	TGTGCCAGCACTTCAGGGACCTATAATTCACCCCTCCACTTT
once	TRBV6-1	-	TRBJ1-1	CASSERGNTEAFF	TGTGCCAGCAGTGAAAGGGGCAACACTGAAGCTTTCTTT
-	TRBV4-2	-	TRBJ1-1	CASSQDRRLNTEAFF	TGTGCCAGCAGCCAAGATAGGCGGCTGAACACTGAAGCTTTCTTT
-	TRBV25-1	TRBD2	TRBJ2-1	CASSDTGTSGSNEQFF	TGTGCCAGCAGTGATACCGGGACTAGCGGGAGTAATGAGCAGTTCTTC
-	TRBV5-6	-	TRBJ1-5	CASSLLNEPQHF	TGTGCCAGCAGCTTATTAAACGAGCCCCAGCATTTT
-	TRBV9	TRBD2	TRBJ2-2	CASSVAGLAGYTGELFF	TGTGCCAGCAGCGTAGCAGGACTAGCGGGATATACCGGGGAGCTGTTTTTT
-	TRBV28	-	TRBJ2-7	CASSPSGRTYEQYF	TGTGCCAGCAGTCCCTCGGGCCGGACCTACGAGCAGTACTTC